This T cell receptor beta chain appears in the sequencing data of a study of CD8 T cells in ankylosing spondylitis. On this clonotype: Its antigen is currently unknown.

Findings and limits, study-wide: According to the report, clones linked to the disease were significantly enriched in matched synovial fluid samples taken from ankylosing spondylitis patients.

Researchers built TCR beta libraries using quantitative 5'-RACE with molecular barcodes. From the 5' RACE reads, TCRdb called clonotypes with MiXCR, one entry per CDR3 protein. Counted here are 300,000 to 400,000 distinct CDR3 sequences, roughly 15% occurring once; the ten biggest clones make up 1.1%. The V end lost 1 base, the J end lost 0 bases, and 10 bases lay between the germline ends. The CDR3 length is 15 residues. Germline loops: CDR1 LGHNA, CDR2 YNFKEQ. Sequencing used blood, either unsorted or a sorted T cell fraction (not recorded which). The sequence was obtained from a male donor with ankylosing spondylitis or in good health (not recorded which). The chain uses TRBV4-2 and TRBJ2-7; no reliable D call. As DNA, the CDR3 is TGTGCCAGCAGCCAAGGACGCGGCTTCTCCTACGAGCAGTACTTC. Translating it yields CASSQGRGFSYEQYF.